The clone carrying this T cell receptor (beta chain) occurred many times. The CDR3 contains 16 residues. The ends lost 1 base at V and 5 bases at J; junction bases unmatched: 9. Germline lookup yields CDR1 LNHDA and CDR2 SQIVND (reference sequence). This sample was included in a study of T-cell reconstitution after alpha-beta-depleted transplantation in children. A library of TCRbeta sequences, prepared with unique molecular identifiers, was generated. Each CDR3 protein is one row after TCRdb ran MiXCR on the PCR reads. Of around 92,000 distinct CDR3 sequences listed, 9% to 15% are singletons. Sequences were derived from PBMCs from the stem cell graft donor, sampled from the stem cell graft. This chain uses TRBV19 with TRBJ1-2; 8 nucleotides match TRBD1. The sequence came from a human donor who donated a stem cell graft to a child with inherited bone marrow failure. DNA of the CDR3: TGTGCCAGTAGTATAGGCAGCCGAGGGACAGGATATGGCTACACCTTC. This codes for CASSIGSRGTGYGYTF.